One sample yielded the 22 T cell receptor beta chains listed below, sequenced in a study of monozygotic twins with inflammatory bowel disease (dated by TCRdb to the late 2010s). Library preparation was by 5' RACE. The instrument given in TCRdb is Illumina HiSeq 2500. TCRdb reprocessed the reads, so every CDR3 protein sequence counts as one entry and DNA is not shown. Per the sample table, the count is over 200,000 distinct CDR3 sequences. The ten largest clones represent approximately 1.5% of the sample. Sequencing input: blood. These receptors were collected from a human donor with ulcerative colitis or Crohn's disease, or a healthy co-twin of an affected twin (not recorded which).

The J gene is TRBJ1-1, the V gene TRBV6-5. The germline V gene has CDR1 MNHEY and CDR2 SVGAGI. This CDR3 region has 11 residues. CDR3 in amino acids: CASLDTRKAFF.

This chain uses TRBV7-9 with TRBJ2-7; TCRdb proposes TRBD1, but this gene call is untestable without DNA. The CDR3 contains 13 residues. CDR1 and CDR2 (germline): SEHNR, FQNEAQ (reference sequence). CDR3 protein: CASSLREPGEQYF. Supplemented by reference TRBV7-9 and TRBJ2-7, the full variable domain reads DTGVSQNPRHKITKRGQNVTFRCDPISEHNRLYWYRQTLGQGPEFLTYFQNEAQLEKSRLLSDRFSAERPKGSFSTLEIQRTEQGDSAMYLCASSLREPGEQYFGPGTRLTVT.

The V call is TRBV19, the J call TRBJ2-3; the TCRdb call, TRBD1, lacks DNA for checking. The CDR3 has 15 residues. The germline CDR1 and CDR2 sequences are LNHDA and SQIVND (reference sequence). The CDR3 loop is CASSPDLGSTDTQYF.

The V call is TRBV25-1, the J call TRBJ1-2. The CDR3 is 13 residues long. Germline V gene data show CDR1 as MGHDK and CDR2 as SYGVNS. The CDR3 loop is CASSELIGNGYTF.

This chain links TRBV5-6 with TRBJ2-1; there is no DNA to check the TCRdb D call of TRBD1. This CDR3 has 15 amino acids. Germline loops: CDR1 SGHDT, CDR2 YYEEEE. Here the CDR3 reads CASSPVRGLYNEQFF. Supplemented by reference TRBV5-6 and TRBJ2-1, the full variable domain reads DAGVTQSPTHLIKTRGQQVTLRCSPKSGHDTVSWYQQALGQGPQFIFQYYEEEERQRGNFPDRFSGHQFPNYSSELNVNALLLGDSALYLCASSPVRGLYNEQFFGPGTRLTVL.

The chain carries TRBV12-3 or TRBV12-4 and TRBJ2-1; TCRdb's D gene call, TRBD2, goes unchecked for lack of DNA. The CDR3 is 15 residues long. The CDR3 sequence: CASSQAGGGDNEQFF.

This chain links TRBV5-1 with TRBJ2-3. Germline V gene lookup returns CDR1 SGHRS and CDR2 YFSETQ. This CDR3 is 15 amino acids long. CDR3 sequence reads: CASSAALRSTDTQYF.

This rearrangement joins TRBV20-1 to TRBJ1-1; the TRBD1 assignment by TCRdb is unverifiable without DNA. Germline V CDR1 and CDR2: DFQATT, SNEGSKA (reference sequence). The CDR3 is made up of 14 amino acids. CDR3 sequence reads: CSAKLSFRVAEAFF.

The V and J genes are TRBV7-2 and TRBJ2-3. This CDR3 has 18 residues. From germline, CDR1 is SGHTA and CDR2 FQGNSA. The CDR3 sequence is CASSLLPFRTPRTDTQYF.

The chain links TRBV5-1 to TRBJ1-2; TCRdb lists TRBD1, though no DNA is available to test this call. Germline V gene data show CDR1 as SGHRS and CDR2 as YFSETQ. The CDR3 covers 11 residues. Here the CDR3 reads CASSTTGGYTF.

This chain connects TRBV4-2 to TRBJ1-1; TCRdb names TRBD1, which stays unverified in the absence of DNA. This CDR3 spans 15 amino acids. The germline gives CDR1 LGHNA, CDR2 YNFKEQ. The CDR3 loop reads CASSQATGLNTEAFF.

The gene calls are TRBV11-2 and TRBJ1-5; TCRdb indicates TRBD1, and absent DNA this call remains unverified. The germline gives CDR1 SGHAT, CDR2 FQNNGV. The CDR3 spans 15 residues. The CDR3 spells CASSWGRGKGQPQHF. Full variable domain (remainder filled in from reference TRBV11-2 and TRBJ1-5): EAGVAQSPRYKIIEKRQSVAFWCNPISGHATLYWYQQILGQGPKLLIQFQNNGVVDDSQLPKDRFSAERLKGVDSTLKIQPAKLEDSAVYLCASSWGRGKGQPQHFGDGTRLSIL.

The chain carries TRBV5-1 and TRBJ2-1; TCRdb indicates TRBD2, and absent DNA this call remains unverified. Germline CDR1 reads SGHRS; CDR2 reads YFSETQ. The CDR3 has 16 residues. The CDR3 protein is CASSLRVAGRYNEQFF. The full variable domain, with the rest looked up from reference TRBV5-1 and TRBJ2-1, is KAGVTQTPRYLIKTRGQQVTLSCSPISGHRSVSWYQQTPGQGLQFLFEYFSETQRNKGNFPGRFSGRQFSNSRSEMNVSTLELGDSALYLCASSLRVAGRYNEQFFGPGTRLTVL.

V is TRBV19 and J is TRBJ1-5. This CDR3 is 15 amino acids long. Germline CDR1 reads LNHDA; CDR2 reads SQIVND (reference sequence). The CDR3 reads CASSIRVYSNQPQHF.

This chain joins TRBV12-3 or TRBV12-4 and TRBJ2-7; the D call of TRBD1 rests on TCRdb alone, since no DNA is present to check it. This CDR3 region has 15 residues. The chain's CDR3 is CASSSRDRSTYEQYF.

CDR3 loop: CSARDRGRDMPYGYTF. The rearrangement links TRBV20-1 to TRBJ1-2; absent DNA, TCRdb's TRBD1 call cannot be checked. The CDR3 covers 16 residues. CDR1 is DFQATT and CDR2 is SNEGSKA in the germline V gene (reference sequence).

J is TRBJ2-3 and V is TRBV7-9; TCRdb returns TRBD1, unconfirmable since there is no DNA. Germline CDR1 is SEHNR and CDR2 is FQNEAQ (reference sequence). The CDR3 totals 15 residues. The CDR3 is CASNLNRGREDTQYF. Combining the CDR3 with reference TRBV7-9 and TRBJ2-3 gives the whole variable domain DTGVSQNPRHKITKRGQNVTFRCDPISEHNRLYWYRQTLGQGPEFLTYFQNEAQLEKSRLLSDRFSAERPKGSFSTLEIQRTEQGDSAMYLCASNLNRGREDTQYFGPGTRLTVL.

The CDR3 loop reads CASSDESFHQPQHF. The chain uses TRBV6-1 and TRBJ1-5. This CDR3 spans 14 amino acids. Germline V gene sequence: CDR1 MNHNS, CDR2 SASEGT.

The rearrangement joins TRBV5-1 to TRBJ1-6; TCRdb lists TRBD1, though no DNA is available to test this call. The CDR3 is 15 amino acids. Germline CDR1 and CDR2: SGHRS and YFSETQ. The CDR3 region is CASSLGTGYNSPLHF.

This chain connects TRBV7-9 to TRBJ2-7; TCRdb's D call of TRBD2 is untestable without DNA. The CDR3 totals 15 residues. The germline CDR1 and CDR2 sequences are SEHNR and FQNEAQ (reference sequence). The chain's CDR3 is CASSLVAGMAYEQYF.

The gene calls are TRBV10-3 and TRBJ1-4. The V gene's germline CDR1 is ENHRY and CDR2 SYGVKD. The CDR3 length is 14 residues. CDR3 loop: CAISEGATNEKLFF.

The rearrangement links TRBV20-1 to TRBJ1-5. The CDR3 is 14 residues long. Germline values: CDR1 DFQATT, CDR2 SNEGSKA (reference sequence). CDR3 residues: CSAKKQGPNQPQHF.